Below are 18 T cell receptor beta chains sequenced from a single sample in a study of blood T cell repertoires in COVID-19. This table comes from immunoSEQ multiplex PCR, and its TCRdb copy is limited to in-frame clones, with some not included. The sample records approximately 210,000 clones, approximately 80% being singletons. The sample comprised PBMCs or T cells enriched from blood (not recorded which). Receptors were obtained from a woman in her 50s with acute COVID-19.

The chain combines TRBV7-3 with TRBJ2-1; perhaps TRBD2 as D (5 bases). The CDR3 covers 12 residues. Germline assignment: CDR1 SGHTA and CDR2 FQGTGA. Trimming removed 1 base from V and 11 bases from J, with 9 bases in between. CDR3 nucleotide sequence: TGTGCCAGCAGCTTAAACGGAGGCAAGCAGTTCTTC. Its protein is CASSLNGGKQFF. Together with reference TRBV7-3 and TRBJ2-1, the CDR3 gives the full variable domain: GAGVSQTPSNKVTEKGKYVELRCDPISGHTALYWYRQSLGQGPEFLIYFQGTGAADDSGLPNDRFFAVRPEGSVSTLKIQRTERGDSAVYLCASSLNGGKQFFGPGTRLTVL.

The rearrangement uses TRBV27 and TRBJ2-7; 10 bases fit TRBD2. Trimming took 1 base from V and 0 from J; bases not matched to a gene: 9. Germline V gives CDR1 MNHEY, CDR2 SMNVEV (reference sequence). The CDR3 covers 18 residues. This CDR3 is CASSLFFDVAGGSYEQYF. As DNA, the CDR3 is TGTGCCAGCAGTTTATTCTTTGACGTAGCGGGGGGCTCCTACGAGCAGTACTTC.

This chain links TRBV7-3 with TRBJ2-1; D not certain. The V end was cut by 1 base, the J end by 0 bases, with 7 bases between. Germline V gives CDR1 SGHTA, CDR2 FQGTGA. This CDR3 contains 15 residues. The DNA for the CDR3 is TGTGCCAGCAGCTTAAGTTCCTTCTCCTACAATGAGCAGTTCTTC. Protein: CASSLSSFSYNEQFF. Looking up the rest from reference TRBV7-3 and TRBJ2-1 gives the full variable domain: GAGVSQTPSNKVTEKGKYVELRCDPISGHTALYWYRQSLGQGPEFLIYFQGTGAADDSGLPNDRFFAVRPEGSVSTLKIQRTERGDSAVYLCASSLSSFSYNEQFFGPGTRLTVL.

This chain uses TRBV11-2 with TRBJ2-1; D unresolved. The CDR3 totals 12 residues. Looked up from germline, CDR1 is SGHAT and CDR2 is FQNNGV. V was cut by 5 bases and J by 8 bases, with 10 bases left in between. The CDR3 loop is CASSPLFDEQFF. For the CDR3, the DNA is TGTGCCAGCAGCCCCCTTTTCGATGAGCAGTTCTTC.

The V call is TRBV7-8, the J call TRBJ2-1, with TRBD1 identical over 8 bases. Germline values: CDR1 SGHVS, CDR2 FQNEAQ. The CDR3 runs 15 residues. V was pared by 2 bases and J by 7 bases, with 7 bases of the junction left unmatched. CDR3 nucleotides: TGTGCCAGCAGCTTAAAGGCCCAGGGGGCGAATGAGCAGTTCTTC. Translating it yields CASSLKAQGANEQFF.

In its sample, this clone was seen a few times. V is TRBV29-1 and J is TRBJ1-1; no clear D. The CDR3 sequence is 13 residues long. CDR1 is SQVTM, CDR2 ANQGSEA, per germline. With 3 bases removed from V and 0 bases from J, the gap between germline ends came to 8 bases. CDR3 sequence (DNA): TGCAGCGTTGAGATGAGCATGAACACTGAAGCTTTCTTT. Amino acid sequence: CSVEMSMNTEAFF.

The chain recombines TRBV20-1 with TRBJ1-2; D gene ambiguous. Trimming shortened V by 3 bases and J by 3 bases, and 11 bases separated the two germline ends. Per the germline V gene, CDR1 is DFQATT and CDR2 is SNEGSKA (reference sequence). The CDR3 runs 13 residues. The CDR3 sequence is CSASNGMDYGYTF. The CDR3 DNA reads TGCAGTGCTAGTAACGGGATGGACTATGGCTACACCTTC.

V and J are TRBV10-3 and TRBJ2-5, with a possible D match to TRBD2 (5 bases). In germline, CDR1 is ENHRY, CDR2 SYGVKD. The CDR3 consists of 13 residues. The germline V and J ends were trimmed by 4 bases and 0 bases, with 6 bases remaining between them. CDR3 nucleotide sequence: TGTGCCATCAGTGCGAGGGACCAAGAGACCCAGTACTTC. Its protein is CAISARDQETQYF.

The genes are TRBV6-2 or TRBV6-3 and TRBJ2-2; maybe TRBD2 (7 bases). Germline CDR1 MNHEY, CDR2 SVGEGT. Trimming took off 0 bases at V and 1 base at J, with 15 bases between the two ends. The CDR3 is 18 amino acids. The CDR3, as DNA: TGTGCCAGCAGTTACTCGATTGCCGGGGGGCAGAACACCGGGGAGCTGTTTTTT. Its translation is CASSYSIAGGQNTGELFF.

The chain couples TRBV7-2 to TRBJ2-2; 12 bases line up with TRBD1. Germline V gene sequence: CDR1 SGHTA, CDR2 FQGNSA. The CDR3 sequence is 16 residues long. Trimming at V came to 4 bases and at J to 2 bases, leaving 2 bases not matched to a gene. The CDR3 region is CASSWGQGANTGELFF. The CDR3, as DNA: TGTGCCAGCAGCTGGGGACAGGGGGCCAACACCGGGGAGCTGTTTTTT.

This clone was seen only a few times. The CDR3 spells CASSQEKRDGDTQYF. The CDR3 nucleotides read TGCGCCAGCAGCCAAGAAAAGCGGGATGGGGATACGCAGTATTTT. The chain employs TRBV4-3 and TRBJ2-3, with 7 bases that match TRBD2. Per the germline V gene, CDR1 is LGHNA and CDR2 is YSLEER. The CDR3 sequence is 15 residues long. Losses at the gene ends were 0 bases for V and 6 bases for J; bases not matched to a gene: 6.

The chain links TRBV6-1 to TRBJ1-1; 8 bases match TRBD1. In germline, CDR1 is MNHNS, CDR2 SASEGT. The CDR3 runs 13 residues. Germline trimming cut 7 bases from V and 6 bases from J; bases unmatched to any gene: 7. CDR3 sequence (DNA): TGTGCCAGCACCCTTGACAGGGGCGCTGAAGCTTTCTTT. This translates into CASTLDRGAEAFF.

The V gene is TRBV29-1, the J gene TRBJ2-7; possibly TRBD2 for D (5 bases). The germline CDR1 and CDR2 sequences are SQVTM and ANQGSEA. This CDR3 region has 12 residues. V dropped 4 bases and J dropped 2 bases, with 9 bases sitting between them. In DNA, the CDR3 is TGCAGCGTTGGGGGAGAGACCTACGAGCAGTACTTC. This sequence encodes CSVGGETYEQYF.

There are a few counts of this clone. The rearrangement joins TRBV2 to TRBJ1-1; 7 bases are shared with TRBD1. V shed 7 bases and J 0 bases; nucleotides not matched to a gene: 5. The CDR3 has 14 residues. Germline-derived CDR1 and CDR2 are SNHLY and FYNNEI. This CDR3 reads CASNSQGMNTEAFF. The DNA for the CDR3 is TGTGCCAGCAACTCACAGGGGATGAACACTGAAGCTTTCTTT. Full variable domain (rest looked up from reference TRBV2 and TRBJ1-1): EPEVTQTPSHQVTQMGQEVILRCVPISNHLYFYWYRQILGQKVEFLVSFYNNEISEKSEIFDDQFSVERPDGSNFTLKIRSTKLEDSAMYFCASNSQGMNTEAFFGQGTRLTVV.

The chain uses TRBV5-6 and TRBJ2-7; D gene uncertain. In germline, CDR1 is SGHDT, CDR2 YYEEEE. This CDR3 is built from 14 residues. V gave up 0 bases and J gave up 4 bases, with 11 bases separating them. The DNA for the CDR3 is TGTGCCAGCAGCTTGGGCCCCCCAGATTACGAGCAGTACTTC. It yields the protein CASSLGPPDYEQYF.

Remarks on this clone: Mismatch with germline at one junction end may stem from a read error. The V call is TRBV12-5, the J call TRBJ2-7, with TRBD2 as a possible D gene (6 bases). The CDR3 contains 14 residues. Germline-derived CDR1 and CDR2 are LGHNT and FRNRAP. DNA for the CDR3: TGTGCTAGTGGCCGAGGAGGGAATAACTACGAGCGGTACTTC. Its protein product is CASGRGGNNYERYF.

V is TRBV7-9 and J is TRBJ1-6; TRBD1 matches at 7 bases. Trimming removed 2 bases from V and 9 bases from J; junction bases left unmatched: 7. The CDR3 is 15 amino acids. CDR1 is SEHNR and CDR2 is FQNEAQ in the germline V gene (reference sequence). For the CDR3, the DNA is TGTGCCAGCAGCTTAACCCCAGCAGGGGGTTCACCCCTCCACTTT. As protein: CASSLTPAGGSPLHF.

The chain joins TRBV9 to TRBJ2-7; no firm D call. V was trimmed by 0 bases and J by 3 bases, leaving 16 bases between them. The CDR3 runs to 16 residues. CDR1 is SGDLS, CDR2 YYNGEE, per germline. The CDR3 spells CASSVDDLVLGYEQYF. CDR3 nucleotides: TGTGCCAGCAGCGTAGACGACTTGGTTCTAGGCTACGAGCAGTACTTC.